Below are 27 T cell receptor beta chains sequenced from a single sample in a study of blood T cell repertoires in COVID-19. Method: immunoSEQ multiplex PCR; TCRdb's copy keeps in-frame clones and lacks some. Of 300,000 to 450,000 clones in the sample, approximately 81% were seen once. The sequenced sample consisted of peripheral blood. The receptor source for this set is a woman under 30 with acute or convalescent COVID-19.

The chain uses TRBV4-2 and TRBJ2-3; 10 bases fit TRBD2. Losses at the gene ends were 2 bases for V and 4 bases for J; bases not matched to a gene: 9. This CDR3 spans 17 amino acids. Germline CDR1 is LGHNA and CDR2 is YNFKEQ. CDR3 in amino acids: CASSQPEAGGPSDTQYF. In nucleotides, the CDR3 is TGTGCCAGCAGCCAACCCGAAGCGGGGGGGCCGTCAGATACGCAGTATTTT.

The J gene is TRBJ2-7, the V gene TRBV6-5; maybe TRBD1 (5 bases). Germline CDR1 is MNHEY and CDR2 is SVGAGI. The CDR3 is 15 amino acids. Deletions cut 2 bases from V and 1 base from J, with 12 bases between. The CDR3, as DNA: TGTGCCAGCAGTTACCGATGGGCAGGGTCCTACGAGCAGTACTTC. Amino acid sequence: CASSYRWAGSYEQYF.

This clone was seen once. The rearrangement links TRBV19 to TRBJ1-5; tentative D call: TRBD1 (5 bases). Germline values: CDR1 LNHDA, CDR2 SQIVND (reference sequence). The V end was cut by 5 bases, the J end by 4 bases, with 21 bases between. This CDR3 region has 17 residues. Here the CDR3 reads CASSPLRQGRGNQPQHF. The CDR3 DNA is TGTGCCAGTAGTCCGCTGAGGCAGGGTAGGGGAAATCAGCCCCAGCATTTT.

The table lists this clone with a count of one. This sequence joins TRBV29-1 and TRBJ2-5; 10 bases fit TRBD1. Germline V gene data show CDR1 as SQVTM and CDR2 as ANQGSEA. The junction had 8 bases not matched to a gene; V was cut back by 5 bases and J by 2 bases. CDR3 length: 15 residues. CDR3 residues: CSVLTPGQGQETQYF. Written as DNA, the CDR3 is TGCAGCGTTCTCACTCCGGGACAGGGGCAAGAGACCCAGTACTTC.

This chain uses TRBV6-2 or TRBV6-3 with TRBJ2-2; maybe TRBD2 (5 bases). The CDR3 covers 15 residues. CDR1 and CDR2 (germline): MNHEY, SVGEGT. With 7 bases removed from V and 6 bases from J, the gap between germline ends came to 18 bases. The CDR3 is CASTPRGAVSGELFF. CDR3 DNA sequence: TGTGCCAGCACCCCCCGGGGTGCCGTCTCCGGGGAGCTGTTTTTT.

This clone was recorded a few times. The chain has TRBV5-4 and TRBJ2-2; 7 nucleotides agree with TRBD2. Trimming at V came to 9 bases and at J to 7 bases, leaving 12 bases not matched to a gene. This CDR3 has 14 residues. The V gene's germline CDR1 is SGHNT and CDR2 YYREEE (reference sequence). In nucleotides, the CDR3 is TGTGCCACCACCGGGACTACCCAACACGGGGAGCTGTTTTTT. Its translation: CATTGTTQHGELFF.

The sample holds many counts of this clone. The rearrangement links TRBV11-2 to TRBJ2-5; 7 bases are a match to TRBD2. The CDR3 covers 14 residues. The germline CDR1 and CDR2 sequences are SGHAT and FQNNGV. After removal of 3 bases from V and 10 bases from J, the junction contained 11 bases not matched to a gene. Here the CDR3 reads CASSLDRGVVDQYF. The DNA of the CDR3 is TGTGCCAGCAGCTTGGACCGGGGGGTAGTGGACCAGTACTTC. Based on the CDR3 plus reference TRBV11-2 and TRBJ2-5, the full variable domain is EAGVAQSPRYKIIEKRQSVAFWCNPISGHATLYWYQQILGQGPKLLIQFQNNGVVDDSQLPKDRFSAERLKGVDSTLKIQPAKLEDSAVYLCASSLDRGVVDQYFGPGTRLLVL.

The DNA of the CDR3 is TGTGCCAGCAGCTTAGGCGGTGAAGCTTTCTTT. Translating it yields CASSLGGEAFF. The genes are TRBV11-2 and TRBJ1-1; D ambiguous. Trimming cost V 1 base and J 7 bases, with 4 bases left between them. Germline CDR1 and CDR2: SGHAT and FQNNGV. The CDR3 consists of 11 residues.

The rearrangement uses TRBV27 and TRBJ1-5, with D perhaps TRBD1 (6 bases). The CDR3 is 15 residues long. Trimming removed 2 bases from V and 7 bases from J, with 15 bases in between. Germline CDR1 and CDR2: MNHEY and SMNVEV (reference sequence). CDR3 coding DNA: TGTGCCAGCAGTTTAACTTCTGGGGGCCTCCAGCCCCAGCATTTT. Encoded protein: CASSLTSGGLQPQHF.

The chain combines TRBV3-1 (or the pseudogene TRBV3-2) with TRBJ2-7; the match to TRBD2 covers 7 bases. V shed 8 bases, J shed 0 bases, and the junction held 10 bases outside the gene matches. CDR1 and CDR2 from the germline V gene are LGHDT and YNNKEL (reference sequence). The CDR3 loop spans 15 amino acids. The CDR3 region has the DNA TGTGCCAGCGCCCTCCGGAGGGACTACTCCTACGAGCAGTACTTC. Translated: CASALRRDYSYEQYF.

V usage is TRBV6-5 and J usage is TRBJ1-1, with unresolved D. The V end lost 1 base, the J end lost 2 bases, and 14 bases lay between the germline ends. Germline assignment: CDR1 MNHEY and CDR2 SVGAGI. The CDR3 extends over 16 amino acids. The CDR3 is CASSYFPPMRNTEAFF. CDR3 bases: TGTGCCAGCAGTTACTTTCCGCCGATGCGAAACACTGAAGCTTTCTTT.

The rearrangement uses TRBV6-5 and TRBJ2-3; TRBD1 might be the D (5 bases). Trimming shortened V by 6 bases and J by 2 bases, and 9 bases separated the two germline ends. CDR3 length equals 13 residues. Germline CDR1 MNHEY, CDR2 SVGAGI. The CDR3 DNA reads TGTGCCAGCAGACAGGTTTTCACAGATACGCAGTATTTT. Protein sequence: CASRQVFTDTQYF.

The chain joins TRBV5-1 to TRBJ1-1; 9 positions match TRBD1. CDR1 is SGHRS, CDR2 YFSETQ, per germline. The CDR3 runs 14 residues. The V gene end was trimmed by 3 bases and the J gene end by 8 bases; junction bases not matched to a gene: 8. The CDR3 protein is CASSSQGAKEEAFF. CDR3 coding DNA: TGCGCCAGCAGCTCACAGGGGGCCAAAGAAGAAGCTTTCTTT.

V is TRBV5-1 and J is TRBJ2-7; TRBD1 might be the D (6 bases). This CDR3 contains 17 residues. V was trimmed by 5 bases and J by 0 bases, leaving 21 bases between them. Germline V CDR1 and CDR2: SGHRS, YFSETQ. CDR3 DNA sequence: TGCGCCAGCAGTTACCGCCTCCAGGACAGAATCTCCTACGAGCAGTACTTC. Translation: CASSYRLQDRISYEQYF.

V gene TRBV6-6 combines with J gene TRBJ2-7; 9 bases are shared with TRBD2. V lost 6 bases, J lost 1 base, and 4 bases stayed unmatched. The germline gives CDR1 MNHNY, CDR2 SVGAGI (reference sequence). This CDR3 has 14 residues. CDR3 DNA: TGTGCCAGCAGCCGACTAGCGGAATCCTACGAGCAGTACTTC. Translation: CASSRLAESYEQYF.

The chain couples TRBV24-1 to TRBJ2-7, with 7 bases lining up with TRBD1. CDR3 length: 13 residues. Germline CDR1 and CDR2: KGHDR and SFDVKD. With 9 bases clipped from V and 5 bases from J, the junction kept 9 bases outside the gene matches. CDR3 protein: CATGSGGKNEQYF. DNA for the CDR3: TGTGCCACCGGGTCAGGGGGTAAGAACGAGCAGTACTTC.

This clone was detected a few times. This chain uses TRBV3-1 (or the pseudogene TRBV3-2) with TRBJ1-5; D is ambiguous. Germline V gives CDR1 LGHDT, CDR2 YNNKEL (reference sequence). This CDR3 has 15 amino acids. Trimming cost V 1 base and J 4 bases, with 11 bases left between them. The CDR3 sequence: CASSQVLADNQPQHF. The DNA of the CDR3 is TGTGCCAGCAGCCAAGTATTGGCAGATAATCAGCCCCAGCATTTT.

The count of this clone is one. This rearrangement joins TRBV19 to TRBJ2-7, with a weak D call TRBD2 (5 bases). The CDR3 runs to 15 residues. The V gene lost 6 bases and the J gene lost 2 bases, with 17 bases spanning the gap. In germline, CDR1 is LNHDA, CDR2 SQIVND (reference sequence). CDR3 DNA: TGTGCCAGTAGACGATCGGGAAGTTTCACCTACGAGCAGTACTTC. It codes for CASRRSGSFTYEQYF.

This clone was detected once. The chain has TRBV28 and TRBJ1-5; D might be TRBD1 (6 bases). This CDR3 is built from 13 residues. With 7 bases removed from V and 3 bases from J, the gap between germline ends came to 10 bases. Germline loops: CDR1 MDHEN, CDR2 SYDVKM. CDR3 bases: TGTGCCAGCACCTGGACAGTCAATCAGCCCCAGCATTTT. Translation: CASTWTVNQPQHF.

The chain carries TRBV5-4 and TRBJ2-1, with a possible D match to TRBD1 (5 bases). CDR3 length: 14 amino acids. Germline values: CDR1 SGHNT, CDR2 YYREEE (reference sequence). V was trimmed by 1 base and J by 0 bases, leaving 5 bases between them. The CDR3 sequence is CASSLTGSYNEQFF. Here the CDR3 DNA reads TGTGCCAGCAGCTTGACAGGCTCCTACAATGAGCAGTTCTTC.

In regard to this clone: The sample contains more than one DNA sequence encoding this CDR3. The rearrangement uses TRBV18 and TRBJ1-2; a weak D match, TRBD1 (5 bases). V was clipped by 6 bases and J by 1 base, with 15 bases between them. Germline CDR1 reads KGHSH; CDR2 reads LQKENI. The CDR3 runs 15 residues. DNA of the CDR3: TGTGCCAGCTCCCCGGACACCGGGGGTAACTATGGCTACACCTTC. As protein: CASSPDTGGNYGYTF. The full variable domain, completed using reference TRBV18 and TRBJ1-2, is NAGVMQNPRHLVRRRGQEARLRCSPMKGHSHVYWYRQLPEEGLKFMVYLQKENIIDESGMPKERFSAEFPKEGPSILRIQQVVRGDSAAYFCASSPDTGGNYGYTFGSGTRLTVV.

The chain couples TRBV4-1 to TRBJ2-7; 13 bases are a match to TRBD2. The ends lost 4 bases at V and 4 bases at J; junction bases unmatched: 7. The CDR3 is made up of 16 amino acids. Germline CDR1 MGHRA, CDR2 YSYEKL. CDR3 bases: TGCGCCAGCAGCCGAGGGACTAGCGGGAATGTTTACGAGCAGTACTTC. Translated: CASSRGTSGNVYEQYF.

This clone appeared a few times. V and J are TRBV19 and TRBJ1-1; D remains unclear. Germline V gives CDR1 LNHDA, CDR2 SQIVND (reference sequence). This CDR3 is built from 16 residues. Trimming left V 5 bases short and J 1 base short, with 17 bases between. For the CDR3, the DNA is TGTGCCAGTAGTCCAAGCTCTGAGCGGACGAACACTGAAGCTTTCTTT. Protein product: CASSPSSERTNTEAFF.

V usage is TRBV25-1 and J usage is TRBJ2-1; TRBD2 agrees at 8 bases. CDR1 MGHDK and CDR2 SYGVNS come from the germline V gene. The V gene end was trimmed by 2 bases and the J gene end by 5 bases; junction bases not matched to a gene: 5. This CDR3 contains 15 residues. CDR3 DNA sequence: TGTGCCAGCAGTGAAGCGGGAGGTCCTAACAATGAGCAGTTCTTC. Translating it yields CASSEAGGPNNEQFF. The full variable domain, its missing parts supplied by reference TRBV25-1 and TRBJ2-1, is EADIYQTPRYLVIGTGKKITLECSQTMGHDKMYWYQQDPGMELHLIHYSYGVNSTEKGDLSSESTVSRIRTEHFPLTLESARPSHTSQYLCASSEAGGPNNEQFFGPGTRLTVL.

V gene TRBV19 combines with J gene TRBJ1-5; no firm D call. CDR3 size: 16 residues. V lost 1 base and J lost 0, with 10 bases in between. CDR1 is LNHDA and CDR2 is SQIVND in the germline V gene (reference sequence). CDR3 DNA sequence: TGTGCCAGTAGTATAGTGGAGAGTTATAGCAATCAGCCCCAGCATTTT. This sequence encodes CASSIVESYSNQPQHF. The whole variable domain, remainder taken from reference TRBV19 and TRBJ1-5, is DGGITQSPKYLFRKEGQNVTLSCEQNLNHDAMYWYRQDPGQGLRLIYYSQIVNDFQKGDIAEGYSVSREKKESFPLTVTSAQKNPTAFYLCASSIVESYSNQPQHFGDGTRLSIL.

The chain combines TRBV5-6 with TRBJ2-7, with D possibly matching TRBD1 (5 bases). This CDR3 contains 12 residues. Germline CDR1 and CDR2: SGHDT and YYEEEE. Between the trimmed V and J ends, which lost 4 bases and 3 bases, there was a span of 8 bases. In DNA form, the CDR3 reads TGTGCCAGCAGCCCGCAGGGCTACGAGCAGTACTTC. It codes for CASSPQGYEQYF.

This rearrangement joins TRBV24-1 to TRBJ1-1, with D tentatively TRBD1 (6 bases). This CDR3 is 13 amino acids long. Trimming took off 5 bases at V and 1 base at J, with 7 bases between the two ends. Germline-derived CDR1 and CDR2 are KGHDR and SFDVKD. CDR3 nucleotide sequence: TGTGCCACCAGTGCACAGGGGAACACTGAAGCTTTCTTT. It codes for CATSAQGNTEAFF.